These T cell receptor beta chains were read from a single sample in a study of blood T cell repertoires in COVID-19. TCRdb keeps only in-frame clones here, not all; method: immunoSEQ multiplex PCR. This sample has 230,000 or so clones; more than 80% occur once, and the top ten carry less than 4.5%. Sequencing was performed on PBMCs or T cells enriched from blood (not recorded which). These receptors were collected from a woman aged 40 to 55 with acute COVID-19. Each CDR3 is given with its conserved first and last residue. Each record gives: clone size, J gene, V gene, D gene, CDR3 protein, CDR3 DNA. A D gene is named only where the DNA matches it firmly. Size values are once, few and many counts, or a class for expanded clones, and some rows have none.

NA	TRBJ2-1	TRBV11-3	TRBD1	CASSLEGNTGENEQFF	TGTGCCAGCAGCTTAGAGGGTAATACAGGGGAAAATGAGCAGTTCTTC
NA	TRBJ1-6	TRBV6-1	NA	CASREARGTNSPLHF	TGTGCCAGCAGGGAAGCCCGGGGGACTAATTCACCCCTCCACTTT
NA	TRBJ1-2	TRBV4-1	TRBD1	CASSPWTGGGYTF	TGCGCCAGCAGCCCCTGGACAGGGGGTGGCTACACCTTC
NA	TRBJ1-4	TRBV7-9	NA	CASSLTNQNEKLFF	TGTGCCAGCAGCTTAACAAATCAGAATGAAAAACTGTTTTTT
NA	TRBJ1-2	TRBV6-1	NA	CASSDTPTGLYGYTF	TGTGCCAGCAGTGACACCCCTACAGGGCTCTATGGCTACACCTTC
NA	TRBJ1-1	TRBV5-1	TRBD1	CASSSVLTGGANTEAFF	TGCGCCAGCAGCTCCGTCCTGACAGGGGGGGCGAACACTGAAGCTTTCTTT
once	TRBJ1-1	TRBV2	NA	CASSGGRTEAFF	TGTGCCAGCAGTGGGGGGAGGACTGAAGCTTTCTTT
NA	TRBJ1-4	TRBV25-1	NA	CASSERGVRTNEKLFF	TGTGCCAGCAGTGAAAGGGGCGTTCGAACTAATGAAAAACTGTTTTTT
once	TRBJ1-2	TRBV5-6	NA	CASSLAPGLGSYGYTF	TGTGCCAGCAGCTTGGCCCCTGGACTGGGTTCCTATGGCTACACCTTC
NA	TRBJ1-1	TRBV20-1	NA	CSASRRNTEAFF	TGCAGTGCTAGTCGGAGGAACACTGAAGCTTTCTTT
NA	TRBJ2-7	TRBV2	TRBD1	CASRTRGTGAYEQYF	TGTGCCAGTAGGACTCGGGGGACAGGGGCCTACGAGCAGTACTTC
NA	TRBJ1-1	TRBV6-1	TRBD1	CASSEGTGVRSEAFF	TGTGCCAGCAGTGAAGGGACAGGGGTGCGCTCTGAAGCTTTCTTT
once	TRBJ1-3	TRBV3-1/TRBV3-2	NA	CASSQMTVGRDTIYF	TGTGCCAGCAGCCAAATGACAGTGGGGAGGGACACCATATATTTT
NA	TRBJ2-1	TRBV19	TRBD2	CASNTGTSYNEQFF	TGTGCCAGTAACACCGGGACTAGTTACAATGAGCAGTTCTTC
NA	TRBJ1-1	TRBV9	NA	CASSAGNRDLNTEAFF	TGTGCCAGCAGCGCCGGAAACAGGGATTTGAACACTGAAGCTTTCTTT
NA	TRBJ1-5	TRBV7-2	NA	CASSLGRRTEVQHF	TGTGCCAGCAGCTTAGGTAGGAGGACGGAGGTCCAGCATTTT
NA	TRBJ1-6	TRBV13	TRBD1	CASSLGQGASPLHF	TGTGCCAGCAGCTTAGGACAGGGGGCTTCACCCCTCCACTTT
few	TRBJ1-2	TRBV9	NA	CASTGGGRYGYTF	TGTGCCAGCACCGGCGGGGGTCGGTATGGCTACACCTTC
NA	TRBJ2-3	TRBV5-1	TRBD2	CASSRLAGATDTQYF	TGCGCCAGCAGCCGACTAGCGGGGGCCACAGATACGCAGTATTTT
few	TRBJ2-3	TRBV6-4	TRBD2	CASSAQLADTDTQYF	TGTGCCAGCAGTGCCCAACTAGCGGACACAGATACGCAGTATTTT
NA	TRBJ1-1	TRBV7-3	NA	CASSRTRGENTEAFF	TGTGCCAGCAGCCGGACCAGGGGCGAGAACACTGAAGCTTTCTTT
NA	TRBJ1-2	TRBV7-8	NA	CASSLGLVVNYGYTF	TGTGCCAGCAGCTTAGGCTTGGTAGTTAACTATGGCTACACCTTC